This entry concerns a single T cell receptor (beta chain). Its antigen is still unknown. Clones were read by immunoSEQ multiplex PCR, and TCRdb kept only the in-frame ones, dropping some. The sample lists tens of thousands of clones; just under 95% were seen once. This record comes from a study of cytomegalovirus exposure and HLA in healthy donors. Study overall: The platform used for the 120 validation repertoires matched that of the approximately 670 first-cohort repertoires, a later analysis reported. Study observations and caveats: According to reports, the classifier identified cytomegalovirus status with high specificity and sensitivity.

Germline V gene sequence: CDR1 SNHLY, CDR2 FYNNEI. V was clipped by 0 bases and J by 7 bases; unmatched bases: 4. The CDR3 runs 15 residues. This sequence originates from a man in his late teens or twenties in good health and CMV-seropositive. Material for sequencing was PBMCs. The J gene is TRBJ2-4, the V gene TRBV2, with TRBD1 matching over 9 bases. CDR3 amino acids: CASSEATGGWNIQYF. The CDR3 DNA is TGTGCCAGCAGTGAAGCCACAGGGGGCTGGAACATTCAGTACTTC.